A single sample gave rise to the 23 T cell receptor beta chains below, sequenced in a study of T cell clones after liver transplantation (dated by TCRdb to the late 2010s). The method behind the library was the immunoSEQ multiplex PCR assay. In TCRdb, the immuneACCESS table is reduced to in-frame sequences with V and J assigned. These tables do not hold every clone; where another copy was compared, an unresolved V gene accounts for under half, and the others remain unexplained. The sample yields roughly 19,000 clones; roughly 74% were counted once. The ten largest account for 35% of the sample. Source: CD8+ T cells from blood, taken more than 52 months after liver transplant. The receptors stem from a human patient who received a liver transplant. A transplant means some T cells may be of graft donor rather than patient origin.

The V gene is TRBV19, the J gene TRBJ1-5, with D unclear. The germline gives CDR1 LNHDA, CDR2 SQIVND (reference sequence). The CDR3 sequence is 14 residues long. V gave up 3 bases and J gave up 7 bases, with 13 bases separating them. The CDR3 protein is CASSMEGPRQPQHF. CDR3 DNA: TGTGCCAGTAGTATGGAAGGGCCTAGGCAGCCCCAGCATTTT.

The CDR3 DNA follows: TGCAGCGTTGAGAGGTCTGAGGGACAGGGGTCCGGGGAGCTGTTTTTT. Its protein is CSVERSEGQGSGELFF. V is TRBV29-1 and J is TRBJ2-2; TRBD1 aligns across 10 bases. Germline V CDR1 and CDR2: SQVTM, ANQGSEA. The CDR3 runs to 16 residues. V lost 3 bases, J lost 6 bases, and 10 bases stayed unmatched.

The V call is TRBV30, the J call TRBJ2-1; D unresolved. CDR3 length: 13 amino acids. The germline V gene encodes CDR1 GTSNPN and CDR2 SVGIG (reference sequence). Trimming removed 0 bases from V and 10 bases from J, with 13 bases in between. The CDR3: CAWSVGYSMEQFF. The CDR3 nucleotides are TGTGCCTGGAGTGTGGGGTATTCTATGGAGCAGTTCTTC.

The sample holds a few counts of this clone. This sequence joins TRBV2 and TRBJ1-1, with D hard to call. The CDR3 sequence is 16 residues long. V dropped 4 bases and J dropped 7 bases, with 22 bases sitting between them. In germline, CDR1 is SNHLY, CDR2 FYNNEI. The CDR3 sequence is CASSAAGAQIRIEAFF. CDR3 DNA: TGTGCCAGCAGTGCGGCGGGTGCTCAGATAAGAATTGAAGCTTTCTTT. Filled out from reference TRBV2 and TRBJ1-1, the complete variable domain reads EPEVTQTPSHQVTQMGQEVILRCVPISNHLYFYWYRQILGQKVEFLVSFYNNEISEKSEIFDDQFSVERPDGSNFTLKIRSTKLEDSAMYFCASSAAGAQIRIEAFFGQGTRLTVV.

Judged by abundance, this clone is medium-sized (0.01 to 0.1%). This chain uses TRBV7-8 with TRBJ1-1, with 9 positions matching TRBD1. The CDR3 consists of 14 residues. Germline CDR1 reads SGHVS; CDR2 reads FQNEAQ. J gave up 8 bases and V 5 bases, and 9 bases lay outside the gene matches. CDR3 coding DNA: TGTGCCAGCAGCCCCGGGACAGGGTATTCCGAAGCTTTCTTT. Its protein product is CASSPGTGYSEAFF.

The chain uses TRBV27 and TRBJ1-5; 7 bases agree with TRBD1. The junction had 4 bases not matched to a gene; V was cut back by 1 base and J by 7 bases. CDR1 and CDR2 (germline): MNHEY, SMNVEV (reference sequence). This CDR3 spans 14 amino acids. The CDR3 DNA is TGTGCCAGCAGTTTATTACAGGGGTACCAGCCCCAGCATTTT. Protein product: CASSLLQGYQPQHF.

The gene calls are TRBV7-9 and TRBJ2-7; D is unclear. There are 13 residues in the CDR3. Germline V lookup: CDR1 SEHNR, CDR2 FQNEAQ (reference sequence). The V end lost 4 bases, the J end lost 3 bases, and 10 bases lay between the germline ends. CDR3 protein: CASSYEGVYEQYF. DNA for the CDR3: TGTGCCAGCAGCTACGAAGGAGTCTACGAGCAGTACTTC. The whole variable domain, filled in from reference TRBV7-9 and TRBJ2-7, reads DTGVSQNPRHKITKRGQNVTFRCDPISEHNRLYWYRQTLGQGPEFLTYFQNEAQLEKSRLLSDRFSAERPKGSFSTLEIQRTEQGDSAMYLCASSYEGVYEQYFGPGTRLTVT.

The chain links TRBV5-4 to TRBJ1-2, with D hard to call. V was shortened by 0 bases and J by 1 base, with 7 bases between the two germline ends. The CDR3 is 14 residues long. CDR1 is SGHNT, CDR2 YYREEE, per germline (reference sequence). CDR3 sequence (DNA): TGTGCCAGCAGCTTGGGAGGTAGTAACTATGGCTACACCTTC. Translating gives CASSLGGSNYGYTF.

The CDR3 sequence is CASSGWDGHSYEQYF. The CDR3 DNA follows: TGTGCCAGCAGCGGTTGGGACGGGCACTCCTACGAGCAGTACTTC. The chain is built from TRBV6-1 and TRBJ2-7; possibly TRBD1 or TRBD2 for D (5 bases each). From germline, CDR1 is MNHNS and CDR2 SASEGT. Trimming removed 6 bases from V and 0 bases from J, with 15 bases in between. CDR3 length: 15 residues.

V usage is TRBV6-1 and J usage is TRBJ2-2, with 10 nucleotides matching TRBD2. Germline trimming cut 4 bases from V and 1 base from J; bases unmatched to any gene: 3. The CDR3 loop spans 16 amino acids. Germline assignment: CDR1 MNHNS and CDR2 SASEGT. The CDR3 DNA follows: TGTGCCAGCAGTGTGTTAGCGGGGGGGAACACCGGGGAGCTGTTTTTT. Its protein is CASSVLAGGNTGELFF.

V usage is TRBV9 and J usage is TRBJ1-1; D not certain. The CDR3 has 13 amino acids. V shed 5 bases and J shed 2 bases, with 10 bases lying between them. Germline CDR1 and CDR2: SGDLS and YYNGEE. The CDR3 nucleotides are TGTGCCAGCAGTGCAGGCTCCAACACTGAAGCTTTCTTT. It translates to CASSAGSNTEAFF.

This chain uses TRBV7-6 with TRBJ2-7, with unresolved D. The CDR3 covers 12 residues. Germline-derived CDR1 and CDR2 are SGHVS and FNYEAQ. Deletions cut 4 bases from V and 6 bases from J, with 10 bases between. CDR3 DNA: TGTGCCAGCAGCTCCACACTCTCCGAGCAGTACTTC. It yields the protein CASSSTLSEQYF.

J is TRBJ2-1 and V is TRBV6-4; D call uncertain. The CDR3 sequence is 12 residues long. Germline values: CDR1 MRHNA, CDR2 SNTAGT. Trimming took 1 base from V and 10 from J, leaving 8 bases between them. The CDR3 nucleotides read TGTGCCAGCAGTGACTACCCTGGGGAGCAGTTCTTC. Translation gives CASSDYPGEQFF.

The chain employs TRBV5-1 and TRBJ1-1; 8 bases agree with TRBD1. Germline CDR1 and CDR2: SGHRS and YFSETQ. Trimming took 4 bases from V and 2 from J; bases not matched to a gene: 4. The CDR3 is 14 amino acids. The CDR3 sequence is CASSNDRGNTEAFF. CDR3 bases: TGCGCCAGCAGCAACGACAGGGGCAACACTGAAGCTTTCTTT. The full variable domain, rest sourced from reference TRBV5-1 and TRBJ1-1, is KAGVTQTPRYLIKTRGQQVTLSCSPISGHRSVSWYQQTPGQGLQFLFEYFSETQRNKGNFPGRFSGRQFSNSRSEMNVSTLELGDSALYLCASSNDRGNTEAFFGQGTRLTVV.

This sequence joins TRBV7-9 and TRBJ1-2, with D unresolved. Germline V lookup: CDR1 SEHNR, CDR2 FQNEAQ (reference sequence). V shed 5 bases and J shed 4 bases, with 20 bases lying between them. The CDR3 runs to 16 residues. The CDR3 reads CASSDPRGAGSYGYTF. Written as DNA, the CDR3 is TGTGCCAGCAGCGACCCGCGGGGAGCCGGATCCTATGGCTACACCTTC. The full variable domain, with the rest looked up from reference TRBV7-9 and TRBJ1-2, is DTGVSQNPRHKITKRGQNVTFRCDPISEHNRLYWYRQTLGQGPEFLTYFQNEAQLEKSRLLSDRFSAERPKGSFSTLEIQRTEQGDSAMYLCASSDPRGAGSYGYTFGSGTRLTVV.

The chain has TRBV5-1 and TRBJ2-3; a weak D match, TRBD1 (6 bases). Germline V gene sequence: CDR1 SGHRS, CDR2 YFSETQ. V lost 4 bases to trimming and J lost 4 bases, with 13 bases between them. This CDR3 has 14 amino acids. Written as DNA, the CDR3 is TGCGCCAGCAGCGAGCGGACAGAGGCAGATACGCAGTATTTT. Protein sequence: CASSERTEADTQYF.

The chain couples TRBV15 to TRBJ2-3; 11 positions match TRBD1. V dropped 4 bases and J dropped 5; count of bases not matched to a gene: 14. The CDR3 runs to 18 residues. Germline CDR1 is LNHNV and CDR2 is YYDKDF (reference sequence). CDR3 nucleotides: TGTGCCACCAGCAACGGTGGGACAGGGGGATTCGAAGGAGATACGCAGTATTTT. Protein: CATSNGGTGGFEGDTQYF.

The chain has TRBV19 and TRBJ1-2; D remains unclear. The CDR3 length is 14 residues. The ends were cut back, 0 bases at V and 0 bases at J, with 5 bases in the middle. Germline CDR1 reads LNHDA; CDR2 reads SQIVND (reference sequence). CDR3 sequence: CASSIDAANYGYTF. The CDR3 coding sequence is TGTGCCAGTAGTATAGATGCGGCTAACTATGGCTACACCTTC.

The J gene is TRBJ2-7, the V gene TRBV5-6; TRBD2 is a possible D gene (6 bases). In germline, CDR1 is SGHDT, CDR2 YYEEEE. The CDR3 is 12 residues long. The V end lost 4 bases, the J end lost 5 bases, and 10 bases lay between the germline ends. The CDR3 nucleotides read TGTGCCAGCAGCGGGGGGATCAACGAGCAGTACTTC. Translating it yields CASSGGINEQYF.

By its share, this clone is medium-sized. This chain connects TRBV27 to TRBJ1-5, with 7 bases lining up with TRBD1. Trimming cost V 4 bases and J 7 bases; bases outside gene matches: 7. Germline-derived CDR1 and CDR2 are MNHEY and SMNVEV (reference sequence). The CDR3 contains 14 residues. CDR3 region: CASSYSGGGQPQHF. CDR3 DNA sequence: TGTGCCAGCAGTTACTCAGGGGGAGGCCAGCCCCAGCATTTT.

This clone was seen just once. The V gene is TRBV20-1, the J gene TRBJ1-1; D is unclear. Trimming stripped 6 bases from V and 11 bases from J, with 16 bases between. Per the germline V gene, CDR1 is DFQATT and CDR2 is SNEGSKA (reference sequence). The CDR3 has 11 amino acids. Written as DNA, the CDR3 is TGCAGTGCCCTCCGCGGCTCAGAGGCTTTCTTT. Protein sequence: CSALRGSEAFF.

The rearrangement links TRBV7-9 to TRBJ1-2; 7 bases line up with TRBD1. The germline V gene has CDR1 SEHNR and CDR2 FQNEAQ (reference sequence). The CDR3 contains 12 residues. Trimming removed 5 bases from V and 8 bases from J; junction bases left unmatched: 5. The CDR3, as DNA: TGTGCCAGCAGCCTCAGGGGGGAGGGCTACACCTTC. This gives the protein CASSLRGEGYTF. The variable domain in full, with the rest retrieved from reference TRBV7-9 and TRBJ1-2, is DTGVSQNPRHKITKRGQNVTFRCDPISEHNRLYWYRQTLGQGPEFLTYFQNEAQLEKSRLLSDRFSAERPKGSFSTLEIQRTEQGDSAMYLCASSLRGEGYTFGSGTRLTVV.

This clone was seen only once. The V call is TRBV15, the J call TRBJ2-5; 7 bases match TRBD2. The CDR3 sequence is 15 residues long. V lost 5 bases and J lost 5; bases outside the gene matches: 11. Germline lookup yields CDR1 LNHNV and CDR2 YYDKDF (reference sequence). The CDR3 coding sequence is TGTGCCACCAGCTCTATTCTAGCGGACTGGGAGACCCAGTACTTC. It specifies CATSSILADWETQYF.